This is a list of T cell receptor beta chains from one sample in a study of spatial heterogeneity in lung cancer. TCRdb fed the 5' RACE reads into MiXCR, producing one record per CDR3 protein. The sample includes 50,000 to 75,000 distinct CDR3 sequences, roughly 6.4% seen only once; the top ten take roughly 14%. The sample here was PBMCs, taken at surgery. The receptor set was obtained from a female donor with early-stage non-small cell lung cancer. Both conserved end residues are trimmed from each CDR3.

11,TRBV28,ASSSPHTDTQY
14,TRBV20-1,SATGPTILAGNEQF
12,TRBV7-4,ASGRGQNTGELF
13,TRBV28,ASSPPGGALQKAF
14,TRBV5-1,ASSAGDIGKNAEAF
12,TRBV4-2,ASSQDPSGNTIY
13,TRBV6-2/TRBV6-3,ASSYEGGMNTEAF
15,TRBV24-1,ATSDLRQGANTGELF
12,TRBV24-1,ATSDASSYNEQF
14,TRBV9,ASSLRISGGQETQY
12,TRBV9,ASSPQGGEETQY
11,TRBV6-5,ASSPRTPVKLF
17,TRBV5-1,ASSFHRGSTSSTNEKLF
13,TRBV20-1,SAIIGEYGNQPQH
13,TRBV9,ASSVLGGHGETQY
13,TRBV7-7,ASSPGTGWAGELF
14,TRBV4-1,ASSQGGSRGDQPQH
12,TRBV28,ASSPQGGIYEQY
11,TRBV20-1,SAPGDSTDTQY
12,TRBV24-1,ATSDWSDYNEQF
13,TRBV7-6,ASSLVTSGSETQY
13,TRBV6-2/TRBV6-3,ASSRDGDRNQPQH
12,TRBV5-6,ASSIDRGGKTQY
11,TRBV10-3,AIKSEPNSPLH
13,TRBV5-1,ASSRTSGIGYEQF
13,TRBV23-1,ASSQGTGGLFEQY
11,TRBV28,ASRGQSYNEQF
13,TRBV20-1,SARGPQGGTDTQY
11,TRBV24-1,ATSDNGLPEQF
15,TRBV7-9,ASSSNAGTSGTYEQY
14,TRBV28,ASSSPPDRGTDTQY
13,TRBV7-6,ASSSRRPNTGELF
12,TRBV10-2,ASTGDPVGGELF
12,TRBV29-1,SVAGSGAAEKLF
12,TRBV5-1,ASSSFFGSEKLF
17,TRBV9,ASSPRGGQRGIVGDEQF
12,TRBV18,ASSPRDRVGGYT
12,TRBV28,ASRQTTGVQPQH
11,TRBV20-1,SAKTVGFGEQY
13,TRBV6-5,ASSYSVQVSDEQF
14,TRBV20-1,SAIRQGLLAKNIQY
10,TRBV5-6,ASSPQDYGYT
10,TRBV10-1,ASSESGDTQY
12,TRBV29-1,SVDTGLDGNTIY
12,TRBV6-5,ASSYGQRNEKLF
15,TRBV18,ASSKPDGTGPYNEQF
13,TRBV6-1,ASSEAPLQGQPQH
10,TRBV7-9,ASSFDNGEQF
12,TRBV29-1,SADRYSGANVLT
11,TRBV20-1,SARSNTNSPLH
14,TRBV3-1,ASSQVSGTPQYTQY
12,TRBV7-9,ASRPPNTGTEAF